This T cell receptor beta chain derives from a study of Ad26.COV2.S vaccination and SARS-CoV-2 variants. Details on this clone: Its antigen is currently unknown.

The treatment denotes: 15 to 20 received Ad26.COV2.S at low or high dose, single or two shots; 5 received placebo; per-sample allocation not given. Day 63 after the first injection of vaccine or placebo was the sampling time. The CDR3 has 15 residues. Germline V lookup: CDR1 SGDLS, CDR2 YYNGEE. The J segment lost 5 bases and the V segment lost 4 bases, leaving 8 bases of the junction unmatched. The assay was immunoSEQ multiplex PCR, and TCRdb's table has in-frame clones only and misses some. The sample shows fewer than 400,000 clones, 70% to 90% of them seen only once. Study-wide points: Analytic work on TCR breadth and depth might have understated the full extent of total T cell responses.

The source material was peripheral blood, sampled in a trial of Ad26.COV2.S vaccine versus placebo. This TCR was recovered from a person between 18 and 65 years old who received the Ad26.COV2.S COVID-19 vaccine or a placebo. This sequence joins TRBV9 and TRBJ2-5; 10 bases match TRBD1. The CDR3 coding sequence is TGTGCCAGCAGCCAGGGACAGGGGACGATCGAGACCCAGTACTTC. This codes for CASSQGQGTIETQYF. Variable domain in full (rest from reference TRBV9 and TRBJ2-5): DSGVTQTPKHLITATGQRVTLRCSPRSGDLSVYWYQQSLDQGLQFLIQYYNGEERAKGNILERFSAQQFPDLHSELNLSSLELGDSALYFCASSQGQGTIETQYFGPGTRLLVL.